This record looks at one T cell receptor beta chain sequence and its context. The sample originates from a study of blood T cell repertoires in COVID-19. Only in-frame clones appear in the TCRdb table, and some are missing; sequencing was by immunoSEQ multiplex PCR. The sample lists 230,000 or so clones; less than 90% were seen once. Each participant's cohort was designated according to participant-reported clinical history. In germline, CDR1 is MNHEY, CDR2 SVGEGT. V lost 6 bases and J lost 4, with 18 bases in between. The CDR3 loop spans 15 amino acids. Sequencing input: PBMCs or T cells enriched from blood (not recorded which). The origin of this receptor is a woman aged 25 to 45 who had recovered from COVID-19. The chain employs TRBV6-2 or TRBV6-3 and TRBJ1-2; D uncertain. The CDR3 DNA sequence: TGTGCCAGCAGCTCACCTTGGGAGGGTCCCTATGGCTACACCTTC. Its translation: CASSSPWEGPYGYTF.